Given below is one T cell receptor (beta chain) in context. Some clones are missing from TCRdb's copy, which holds only in-frame ones; the method was immunoSEQ multiplex PCR. The table has roughly 60,000 clones, 65% to 90% seen once. The V gene's germline CDR1 is SGHTA and CDR2 FQGNSA. Germline trimming cut 5 bases from V and 5 bases from J; bases unmatched to any gene: 14. The CDR3 is made up of 16 amino acids. These data come from a study of blood T cell repertoires in COVID-19. This chain links TRBV7-2 with TRBJ1-2, with 7 nucleotides matching TRBD1. This sequence was found in a man in his fifties or sixties with COVID-19, enrolled during active disease. Sequenced material: peripheral blood. The CDR3: CASSKAGRAGGYGYTF. The CDR3 nucleotides read TGTGCCAGCAGCAAAGCGGGCAGGGCAGGGGGGTATGGCTACACCTTC.